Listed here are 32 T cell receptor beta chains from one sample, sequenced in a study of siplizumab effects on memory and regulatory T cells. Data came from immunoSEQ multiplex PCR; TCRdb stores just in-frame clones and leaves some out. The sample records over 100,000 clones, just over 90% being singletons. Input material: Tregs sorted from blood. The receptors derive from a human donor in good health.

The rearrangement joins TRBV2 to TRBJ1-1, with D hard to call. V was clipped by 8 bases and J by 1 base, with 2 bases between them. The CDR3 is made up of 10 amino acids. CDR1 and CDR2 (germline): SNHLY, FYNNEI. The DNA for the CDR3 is TGTGCCAGCCGGAACACTGAAGCTTTCTTT. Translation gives CASRNTEAFF.

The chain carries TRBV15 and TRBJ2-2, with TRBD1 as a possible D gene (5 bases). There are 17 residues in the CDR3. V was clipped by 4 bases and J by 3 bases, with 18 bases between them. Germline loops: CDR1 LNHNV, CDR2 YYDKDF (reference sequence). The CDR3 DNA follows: TGTGCCACCAGCAAAATGGGGCTTGGCACCTACACCGGGGAGCTGTTTTTT. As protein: CATSKMGLGTYTGELFF.

CDR3 nucleotides: TGTGCCAGCAGCTTTGCCCGGAACACGGGGAAGGTAGAGACCCAGTACTTC. The encoded protein is CASSFARNTGKVETQYF. The rearrangement links TRBV7-9 to TRBJ2-5; tentatively, D is TRBD2 (5 bases). With 3 bases removed from V and 4 bases from J, the gap between germline ends came to 21 bases. Per the germline V gene, CDR1 is SEHNR and CDR2 is FQNEAQ (reference sequence). This CDR3 is built from 17 residues.

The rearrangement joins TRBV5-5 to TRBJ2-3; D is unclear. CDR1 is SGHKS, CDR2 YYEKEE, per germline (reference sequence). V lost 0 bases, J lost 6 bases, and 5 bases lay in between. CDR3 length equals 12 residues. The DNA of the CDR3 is TGTGCCAGCAGCTTGGCGTTGGATACGCAGTATTTT. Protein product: CASSLALDTQYF.

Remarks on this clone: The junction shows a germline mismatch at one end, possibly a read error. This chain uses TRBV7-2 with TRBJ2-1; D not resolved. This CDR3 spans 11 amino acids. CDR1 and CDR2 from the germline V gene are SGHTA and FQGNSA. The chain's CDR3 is CASTLDNEQFF. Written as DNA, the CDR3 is TGTGCCAGCACCTTAGACAATGAGCAGTTCTTC. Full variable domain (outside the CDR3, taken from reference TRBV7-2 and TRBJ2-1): GAGVSQSPSNKVTEKGKDVELRCDPISGHTALYWYRQSLGQGLEFLIYFQGNSAPDKSGLPSDRFSAERTGGSVSTLTIQRTQQEDSAVYLCASTLDNEQFFGPGTRLTVL.

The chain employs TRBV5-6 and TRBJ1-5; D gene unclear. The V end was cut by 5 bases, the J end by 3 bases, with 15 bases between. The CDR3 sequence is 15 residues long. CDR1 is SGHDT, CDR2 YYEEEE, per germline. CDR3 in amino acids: CASSETHRNNQPQHF. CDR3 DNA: TGTGCCAGCAGTGAGACACACAGAAACAATCAGCCCCAGCATTTT.

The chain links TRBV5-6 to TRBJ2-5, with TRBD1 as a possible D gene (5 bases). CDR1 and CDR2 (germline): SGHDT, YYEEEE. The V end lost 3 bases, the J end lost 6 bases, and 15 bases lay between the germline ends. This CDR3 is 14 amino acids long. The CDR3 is CASSSTGEIKTQYF. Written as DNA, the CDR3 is TGTGCCAGCAGCTCAACAGGCGAGATTAAGACCCAGTACTTC.

CDR3 coding DNA: TGTGCCAGCTCACTTTTTCTGGACAGGGGGGAATCACCCCTCCACTTT. It codes for CASSLFLDRGESPLHF. The rearrangement links TRBV18 to TRBJ1-6, with 10 positions matching TRBD1. Trimming at V came to 4 bases and at J to 10 bases, leaving 10 bases not matched to a gene. Germline loops: CDR1 KGHSH, CDR2 LQKENI. CDR3 length equals 16 residues.

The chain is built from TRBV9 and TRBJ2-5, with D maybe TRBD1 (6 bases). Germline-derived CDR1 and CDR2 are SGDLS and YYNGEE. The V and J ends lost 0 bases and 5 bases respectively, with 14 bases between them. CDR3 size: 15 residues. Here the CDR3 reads CASSVEQQRGETQYF. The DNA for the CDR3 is TGTGCCAGCAGCGTAGAACAACAAAGGGGGGAGACCCAGTACTTC.

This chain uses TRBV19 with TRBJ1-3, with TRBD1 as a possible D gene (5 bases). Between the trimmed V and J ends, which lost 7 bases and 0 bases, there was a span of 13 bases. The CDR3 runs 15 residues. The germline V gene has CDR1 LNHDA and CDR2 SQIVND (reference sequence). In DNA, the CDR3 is TGTGCCAGTACGGGTCAGGGATTCTCTGGAAACACCATATATTTT. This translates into CASTGQGFSGNTIYF.

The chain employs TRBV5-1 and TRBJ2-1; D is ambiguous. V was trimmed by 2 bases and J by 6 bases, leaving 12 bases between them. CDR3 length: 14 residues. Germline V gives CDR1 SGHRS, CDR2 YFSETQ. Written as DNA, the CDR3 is TGCGCCAGCAGCTTCAGAGAGGCTAGCAATGAGCAGTTCTTC. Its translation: CASSFREASNEQFF.

The CDR3 spells CASSEWQGANNEQFF. CDR3 nucleotides: TGTGCCAGCAGTGAGTGGCAGGGGGCGAATAATGAGCAGTTCTTC. V is TRBV6-1 and J is TRBJ2-1, with 8 bases matching TRBD1. Germline lookup yields CDR1 MNHNS and CDR2 SASEGT. V gave up 3 bases and J gave up 7 bases; unmatched junction bases: 8. The CDR3 sequence is 15 residues long.

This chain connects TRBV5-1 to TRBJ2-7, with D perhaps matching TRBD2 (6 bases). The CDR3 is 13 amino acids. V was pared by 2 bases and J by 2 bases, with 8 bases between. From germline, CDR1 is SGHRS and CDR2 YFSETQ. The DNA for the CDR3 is TGCGCCAGCAGCTTCCGGGAGACCTACGAGCAGTACTTC. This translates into CASSFRETYEQYF.

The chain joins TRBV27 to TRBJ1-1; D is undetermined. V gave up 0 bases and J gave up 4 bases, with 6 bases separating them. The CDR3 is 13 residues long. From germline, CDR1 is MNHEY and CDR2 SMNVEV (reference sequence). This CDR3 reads CASSLSTATEAFF. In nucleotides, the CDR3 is TGTGCCAGCAGTTTATCGACCGCCACTGAAGCTTTCTTT.

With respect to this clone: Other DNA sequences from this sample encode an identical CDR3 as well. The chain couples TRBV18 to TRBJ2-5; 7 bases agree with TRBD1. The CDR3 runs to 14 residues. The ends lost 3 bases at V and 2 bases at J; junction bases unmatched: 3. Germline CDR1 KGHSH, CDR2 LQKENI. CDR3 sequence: CASSPPGQQETQYF. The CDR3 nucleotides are TGTGCCAGCTCACCTCCGGGACAGCAAGAGACCCAGTACTTC.

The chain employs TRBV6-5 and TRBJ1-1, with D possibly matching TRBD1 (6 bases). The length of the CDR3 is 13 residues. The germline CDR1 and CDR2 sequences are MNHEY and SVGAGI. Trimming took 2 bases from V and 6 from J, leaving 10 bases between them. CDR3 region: CASSYRGIAEAFF. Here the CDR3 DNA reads TGTGCCAGCAGTTACAGGGGGATCGCTGAAGCTTTCTTT.

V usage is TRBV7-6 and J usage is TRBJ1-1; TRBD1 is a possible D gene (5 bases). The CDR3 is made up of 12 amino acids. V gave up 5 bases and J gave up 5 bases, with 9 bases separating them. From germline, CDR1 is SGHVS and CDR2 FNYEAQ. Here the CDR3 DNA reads TGTGCCAGCAGCCCCCAGGGAACTGAAGCTTTCTTT. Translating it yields CASSPQGTEAFF.

The chain's CDR3 is CAIKTGSTYNEQFF. The CDR3 coding sequence is TGTGCCATTAAGACAGGGAGCACCTACAATGAGCAGTTCTTC. This sequence joins TRBV10-3 and TRBJ2-1; 7 bases agree with TRBD1. The CDR3 runs 14 residues. J gave up 2 bases and V 9 bases, and 7 bases lay outside the gene matches. Germline values: CDR1 ENHRY, CDR2 SYGVKD.

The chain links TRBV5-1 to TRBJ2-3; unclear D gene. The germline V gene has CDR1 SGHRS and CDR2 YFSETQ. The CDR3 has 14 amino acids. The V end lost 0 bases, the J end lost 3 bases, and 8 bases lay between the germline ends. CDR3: CASSLGALTDTQYF. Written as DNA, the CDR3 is TGCGCCAGCAGCTTGGGTGCTTTAACAGATACGCAGTATTTT.

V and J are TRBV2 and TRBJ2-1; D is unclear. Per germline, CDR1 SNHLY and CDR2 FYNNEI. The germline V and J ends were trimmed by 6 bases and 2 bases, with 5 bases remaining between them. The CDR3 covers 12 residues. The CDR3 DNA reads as TGTGCCAGCAGCCCCCCCTACAATGAGCAGTTCTTC. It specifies CASSPPYNEQFF. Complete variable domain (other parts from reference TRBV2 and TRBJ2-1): EPEVTQTPSHQVTQMGQEVILRCVPISNHLYFYWYRQILGQKVEFLVSFYNNEISEKSEIFDDQFSVERPDGSNFTLKIRSTKLEDSAMYFCASSPPYNEQFFGPGTRLTVL.

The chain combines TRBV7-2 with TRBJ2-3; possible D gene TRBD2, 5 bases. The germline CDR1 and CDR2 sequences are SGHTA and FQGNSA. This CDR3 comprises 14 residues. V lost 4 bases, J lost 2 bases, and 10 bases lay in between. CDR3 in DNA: TGTGCCAGCAGCTCGGCTAGCTCCACAGATACGCAGTATTTT. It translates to CASSSASSTDTQYF.

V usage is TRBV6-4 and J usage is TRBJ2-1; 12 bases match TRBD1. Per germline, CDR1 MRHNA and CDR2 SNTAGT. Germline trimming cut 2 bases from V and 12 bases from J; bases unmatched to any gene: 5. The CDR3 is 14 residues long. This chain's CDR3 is CASSDGTGGLVQFF. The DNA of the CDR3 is TGTGCCAGCAGTGACGGGACAGGGGGCCTTGTGCAGTTCTTC.

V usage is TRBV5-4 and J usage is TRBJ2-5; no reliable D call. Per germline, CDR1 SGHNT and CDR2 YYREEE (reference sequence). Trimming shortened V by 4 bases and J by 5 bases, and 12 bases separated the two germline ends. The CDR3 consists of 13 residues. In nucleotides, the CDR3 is TGTGCCAGCAGCCTTGGGGAAAGGGAGACCCAGTACTTC. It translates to CASSLGERETQYF.

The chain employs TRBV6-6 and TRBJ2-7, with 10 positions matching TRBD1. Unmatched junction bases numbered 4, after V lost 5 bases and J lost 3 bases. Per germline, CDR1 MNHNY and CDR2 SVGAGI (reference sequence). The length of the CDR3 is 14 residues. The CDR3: CASSGRDRGYEQYF. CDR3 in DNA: TGTGCCAGCAGTGGCCGGGACAGGGGCTACGAGCAGTACTTC.

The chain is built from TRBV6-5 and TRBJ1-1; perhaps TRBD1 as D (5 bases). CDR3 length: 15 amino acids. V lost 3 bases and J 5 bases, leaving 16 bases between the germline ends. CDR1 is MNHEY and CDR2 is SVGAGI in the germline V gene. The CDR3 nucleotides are TGTGCCAGCAGTTATTTTTCCGGGGGTGGGACTGAAGCTTTCTTT. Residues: CASSYFSGGGTEAFF.

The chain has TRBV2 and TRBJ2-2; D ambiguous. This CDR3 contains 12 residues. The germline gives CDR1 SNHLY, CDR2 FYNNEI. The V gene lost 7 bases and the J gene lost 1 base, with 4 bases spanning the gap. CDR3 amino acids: CASKENTGELFF. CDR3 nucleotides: TGTGCCAGCAAAGAGAACACCGGGGAGCTGTTTTTT. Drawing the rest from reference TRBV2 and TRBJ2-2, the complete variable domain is EPEVTQTPSHQVTQMGQEVILRCVPISNHLYFYWYRQILGQKVEFLVSFYNNEISEKSEIFDDQFSVERPDGSNFTLKIRSTKLEDSAMYFCASKENTGELFFGEGSRLTVL.

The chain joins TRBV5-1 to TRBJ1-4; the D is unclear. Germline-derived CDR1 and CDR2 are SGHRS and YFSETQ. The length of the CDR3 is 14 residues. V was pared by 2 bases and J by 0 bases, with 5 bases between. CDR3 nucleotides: TGCGCCAGCAGCTTTCAGACAACTAATGAAAAACTGTTTTTT. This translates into CASSFQTTNEKLFF.

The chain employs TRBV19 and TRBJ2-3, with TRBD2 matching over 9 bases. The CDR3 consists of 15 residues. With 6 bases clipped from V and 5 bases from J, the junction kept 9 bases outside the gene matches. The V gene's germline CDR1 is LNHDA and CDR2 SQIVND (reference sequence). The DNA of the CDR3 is TGTGCCAGTAGAGAGCGGGGGGTGAGTGAAGATACGCAGTATTTT. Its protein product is CASRERGVSEDTQYF.

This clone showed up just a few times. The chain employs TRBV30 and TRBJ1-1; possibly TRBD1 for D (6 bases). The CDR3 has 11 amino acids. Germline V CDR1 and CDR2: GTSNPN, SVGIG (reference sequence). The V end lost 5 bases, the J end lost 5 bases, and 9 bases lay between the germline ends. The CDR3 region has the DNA TGTGCCTGGGGAGACAGGACTGAAGCTTTCTTT. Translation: CAWGDRTEAFF.

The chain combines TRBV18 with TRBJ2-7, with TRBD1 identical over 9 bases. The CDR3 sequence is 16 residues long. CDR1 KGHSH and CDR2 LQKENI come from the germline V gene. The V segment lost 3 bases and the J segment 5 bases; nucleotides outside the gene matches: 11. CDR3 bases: TGTGCCAGCTCACCCTTAATTGGACAGGGGCACAACGAGCAGTACTTC. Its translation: CASSPLIGQGHNEQYF.

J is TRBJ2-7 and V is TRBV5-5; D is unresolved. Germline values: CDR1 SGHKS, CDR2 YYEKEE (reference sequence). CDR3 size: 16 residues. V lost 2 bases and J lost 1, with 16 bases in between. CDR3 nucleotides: TGTGCCAGCAGCTTAGCCATTGGGTTCGAATCCTACGAGCAGTACTTC. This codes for CASSLAIGFESYEQYF.

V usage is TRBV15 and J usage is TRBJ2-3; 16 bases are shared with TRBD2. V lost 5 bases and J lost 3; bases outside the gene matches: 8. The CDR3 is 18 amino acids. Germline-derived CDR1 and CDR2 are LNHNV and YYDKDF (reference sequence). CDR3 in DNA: TGTGCCACCAGCTTGGGACTAGCGGGAGGGTATAAGACAGATACGCAGTATTTT. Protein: CATSLGLAGGYKTDTQYF. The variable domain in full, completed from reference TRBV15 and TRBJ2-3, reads DAMVIQNPRYQVTQFGKPVTLSCSQTLNHNVMYWYQQKSSQAPKLLFHYYDKDFNNEADTPDNFQSRRPNTSFCFLDIRSPGLGDTAMYLCATSLGLAGGYKTDTQYFGPGTRLTVL.